This T cell receptor beta chain was recovered during a study of blood T cell repertoires in COVID-19. Study-wide background: Italy, Spain and the United States were the sources of the convalescent and acute COVID-19 samples. PBMCs, B-cell-depleted T cells, or T cells provided the cDNA or gDNA that made up the material.

The table came from immunoSEQ multiplex PCR; TCRdb's copy has only in-frame clones and leaves some out. The sample consists of fewer than 350,000 clones, around 84% of them appearing once. Participants in the exposed group had met a COVID-19 case in the 2 weeks before joining the study. The V end was cut by 2 bases, the J end by 5 bases, with 12 bases between. The germline V gene encodes CDR1 MNHEY and CDR2 SMNVEV (reference sequence). The CDR3 covers 14 residues. This clonotype originated in a woman between 25 and 40 years old who had been exposed to COVID-19. The chain carries TRBV27 and TRBJ1-2; D gene unclear. Material: PBMCs or T cells enriched from blood (not recorded which). The CDR3 protein is CASSLRGYAYGYTF. The CDR3 DNA sequence: TGTGCCAGCAGTTTACGGGGATACGCGTATGGCTACACCTTC.